This T cell receptor (beta chain) was retrieved from a study of Graves' ophthalmopathy and Graves' hyperthyroidism. Notes on the study in general: Stable hyperthyroidism and ophthalmopathy were told apart by a 13-signature model, which achieved about 90% sensitivity and approximately 82% specificity.

The length of the CDR3 is 20 residues. Germline V gene sequence: CDR1 SGHVS, CDR2 FQNEAQ. Trimming stripped 6 bases from V and 0 bases from J, with 27 bases between. TCR beta CDR3 amplification used RNA transcripts. In the first round, RT-PCR was carried out with HTBI primers, and a multiplex PCR formed the second round. One entry per CDR3 protein results from TCRdb running MiXCR on the multiplex PCR reads. The sample comprises around 1,000,000 distinct CDR3 sequences, about two fifths of which are singletons, and over 8.5% rests with the top ten. Worth noting for this clonotype: Its antigen remains unknown.

The sample consisted of peripheral blood or thyroid tissue (not recorded which). The chain is built from TRBV7-8 and TRBJ1-5; tentative D call: TRBD1 (5 bases). The source is an adult man with Graves' hyperthyroidism. DNA for the CDR3: TGTGCCAGCAGTTTCGAGGGCTCAGGGCCCGGCGGCTATAGCAATCAGCCCCAGCATTTT. Translation gives CASSFEGSGPGGYSNQPQHF.